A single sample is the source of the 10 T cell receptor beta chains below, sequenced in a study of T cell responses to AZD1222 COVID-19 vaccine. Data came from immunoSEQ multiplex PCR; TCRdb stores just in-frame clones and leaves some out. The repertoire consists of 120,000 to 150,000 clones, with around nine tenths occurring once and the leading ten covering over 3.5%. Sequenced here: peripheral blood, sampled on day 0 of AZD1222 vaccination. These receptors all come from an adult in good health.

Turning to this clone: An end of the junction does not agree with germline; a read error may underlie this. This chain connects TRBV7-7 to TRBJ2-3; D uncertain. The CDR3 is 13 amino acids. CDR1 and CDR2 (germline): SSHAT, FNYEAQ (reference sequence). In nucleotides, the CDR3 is TGTGCTAGCAGCTTAGTCTCGACAGATACGCAGTATTTT. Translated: CASSLVSTDTQYF.

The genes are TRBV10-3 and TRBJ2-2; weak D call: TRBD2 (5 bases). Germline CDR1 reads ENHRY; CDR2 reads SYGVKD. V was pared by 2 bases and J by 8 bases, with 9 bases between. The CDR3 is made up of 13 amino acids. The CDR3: CAISERGRGELFF. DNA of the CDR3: TGTGCCATCAGTGAGCGAGGGCGGGGGGAGCTGTTTTTT.

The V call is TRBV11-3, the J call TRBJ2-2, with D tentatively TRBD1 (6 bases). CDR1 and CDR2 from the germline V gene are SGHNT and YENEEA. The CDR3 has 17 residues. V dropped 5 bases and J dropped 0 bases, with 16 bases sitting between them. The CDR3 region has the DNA TGTGCCAGCAGCCCCGCACCCGGACAGTCGAACACCGGGGAGCTGTTTTTT. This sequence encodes CASSPAPGQSNTGELFF.

The CDR3 loop reads CASSVAPRITYNEQFF. In DNA form, the CDR3 reads TGTGCCAGCAGCGTTGCCCCCAGGATCACCTACAATGAGCAGTTCTTC. V gene TRBV9 combines with J gene TRBJ2-1; D not certain. Germline CDR1 reads SGDLS; CDR2 reads YYNGEE. There are 16 residues in the CDR3. Trimming stripped 2 bases from V and 2 bases from J, with 14 bases between.

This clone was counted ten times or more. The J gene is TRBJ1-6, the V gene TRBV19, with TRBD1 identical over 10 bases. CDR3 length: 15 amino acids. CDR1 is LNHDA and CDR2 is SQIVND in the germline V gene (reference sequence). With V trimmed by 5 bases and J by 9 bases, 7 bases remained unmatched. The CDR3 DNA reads TGTGCCAGTAGTCCACGACAGGGGGCAAGTTCACCCCTCCACTTT. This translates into CASSPRQGASSPLHF.

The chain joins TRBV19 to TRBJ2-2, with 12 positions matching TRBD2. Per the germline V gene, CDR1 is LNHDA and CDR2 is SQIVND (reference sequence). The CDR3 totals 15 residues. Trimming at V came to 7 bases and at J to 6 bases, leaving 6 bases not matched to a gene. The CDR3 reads CASIWTSGMSGELFF. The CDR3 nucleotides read TGTGCCAGTATCTGGACTAGCGGGATGTCCGGGGAGCTGTTTTTT.

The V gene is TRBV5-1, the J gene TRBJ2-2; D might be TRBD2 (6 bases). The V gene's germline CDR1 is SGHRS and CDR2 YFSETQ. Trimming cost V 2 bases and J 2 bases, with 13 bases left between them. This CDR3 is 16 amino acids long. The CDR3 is CASSFGGTPNTGELFF. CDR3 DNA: TGCGCCAGCAGCTTCGGGGGTACACCCAACACCGGGGAGCTGTTTTTT.

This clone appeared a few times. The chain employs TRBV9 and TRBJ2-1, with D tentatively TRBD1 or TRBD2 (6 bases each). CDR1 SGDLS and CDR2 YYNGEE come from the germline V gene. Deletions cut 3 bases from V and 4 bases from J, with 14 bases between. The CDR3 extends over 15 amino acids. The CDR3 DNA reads TGTGCCAGCAGCGCCTTAGGGGGGCTGTACAATGAGCAGTTCTTC. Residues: CASSALGGLYNEQFF.

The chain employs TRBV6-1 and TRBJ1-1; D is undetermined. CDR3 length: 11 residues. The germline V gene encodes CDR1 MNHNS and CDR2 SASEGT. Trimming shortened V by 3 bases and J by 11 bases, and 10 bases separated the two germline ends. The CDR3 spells CASSDFLSAFF. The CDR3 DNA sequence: TGTGCCAGCAGTGATTTTCTTTCGGCTTTCTTT.

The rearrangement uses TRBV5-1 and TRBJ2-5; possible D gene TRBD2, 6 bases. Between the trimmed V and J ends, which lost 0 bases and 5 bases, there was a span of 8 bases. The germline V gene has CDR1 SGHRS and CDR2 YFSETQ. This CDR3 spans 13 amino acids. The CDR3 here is CASSLVGGETQYF. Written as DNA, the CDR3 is TGCGCCAGCAGCTTGGTCGGAGGGGAGACCCAGTACTTC.